This entry is about one T cell receptor beta chain. It lacks a known antigen. No per-base quality is available; no much larger clone lies one base away. The entry originates in a study of shared T cell receptors in the human thymus (dated by TCRdb to the early 2020s). About the investigation overall: The study investigated the way shared, self-reactive T-cell receptor alpha chains are produced in the human thymus.

Libraries were constructed by the immunoSEQ multiplex PCR assay. TCRdb holds this immuneACCESS table with in-frame rearrangements only. Some clones are missing; in checked studies, unresolved V genes explain under half, and the rest has no known cause. Present in this sample are roughly 700,000 clones, around 87% of which were seen just once. Around 0.01% of the sample lies in the top ten. The data were also submitted as part of a second study, on human thymus T cells. The other study reports the following: In Finland, the donors were immunologically healthy infants who were having open corrective cardiac surgery for congenital heart defects. Thymus tissue was collected as surgical resects that were removed during corrective cardiac surgery. V and J gene segment usage appeared biased in both thymic and peripheral blood repertoires. According to the related research, thymic TCR repertoires were highly overlapping among unrelated individuals. TCR alpha and beta repertoires from roughly eight infant thymus samples and a few related peripheral blood samples were characterized in the study. Donor ages ranging from 7 to 244 days were recorded, and five to seven male and a couple of female infants were included in the cohort. Thymocytes were mechanically released from the tissue and were stored as pellets of roughly 9-30 million cells at -70 degrees C. Genomic DNA was extracted from frozen cell pellets with a QIAsymphony instrument. Using the immunoSEQ multiplex PCR assay, the TCRB and TCRAD loci were amplified from a standardized quantity of quality-controlled genomic DNA. The V(D)J region was spanned by amplicons of a length sufficient to cover the CDR3 and to identify V and J genes. The amplicons were sequenced on an Illumina platform via the commercial immunoSEQ service. Primer bias and sequencing errors were corrected as previously described, and TCRAD and TCRB definitions were based on the IMGT database. The repertoires were analysed using immunoSEQ Analyzer 3.0 and VDJTools for basic statistics, V/J segment usage, diversity estimates, rarefaction and pairwise overlap. Diversity was estimated with Chao1, ChaoE, Efron-Thisted, Shannon and inverse Simpson indices, and also on datasets down-sampled to the smallest sample. For repertoire overlap, CDR3 nucleotide sequence, V gene and J gene had to match strictly, and clustering was done by Jaccard-based multidimensional scaling. On average, thymus samples yielded 810,000 or so unique TCRB clonotypes, whereas blood samples yielded about 80,000.

Sequencing was performed on thymocytes. This receptor was identified in a boy in the first two years of life with a congenital heart defect. Donor details come from another sample of the same person, matched by shared clones.

The sequence in DNA is TGTGCCAGCAGGAGGACAGGGGGCGGAAACACCATATATTTT. Its protein product is CASRRTGGGNTIYF. The chain employs TRBV6-5 and TRBJ1-3, with 11 junctional bases fitting TRBD1. Via the germline V gene, CDR1 is MNHEY and CDR2 SVGAGI. V is trimmed back by 6 bases and J by 4 bases, and the junction contains 2 bases that no gene match accounts for. From its cysteine to its phenylalanine, the CDR3 spans 14 amino acids. Here the CDR3 DNA is all that survives: 42 bases in frame from base 1.